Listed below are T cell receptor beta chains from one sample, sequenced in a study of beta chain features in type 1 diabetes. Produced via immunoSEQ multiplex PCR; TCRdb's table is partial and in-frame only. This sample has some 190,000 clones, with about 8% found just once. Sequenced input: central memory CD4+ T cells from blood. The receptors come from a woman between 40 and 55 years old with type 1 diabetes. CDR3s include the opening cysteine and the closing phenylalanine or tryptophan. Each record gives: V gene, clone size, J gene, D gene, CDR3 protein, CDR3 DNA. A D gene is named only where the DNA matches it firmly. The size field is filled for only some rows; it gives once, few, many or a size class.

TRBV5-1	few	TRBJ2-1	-	CASSPYPGNEQFF	TGCGCCAGCAGCCCGTACCCCGGTAATGAGCAGTTCTTC
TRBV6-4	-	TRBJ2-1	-	CASSRQGLSDEQFF	TGTGCCAGCAGTCGTCAGGGGCTATCGGATGAGCAGTTCTTC
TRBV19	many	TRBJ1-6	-	CASNKSPDIDSPLHF	TGTGCCAGTAACAAATCGCCGGACATTGATTCACCCCTCCACTTT
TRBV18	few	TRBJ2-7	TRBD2	CASSPPKGLAVYEQYF	TGTGCCAGCTCACCACCGAAGGGACTAGCGGTCTACGAGCAGTACTTC
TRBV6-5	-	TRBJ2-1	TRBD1	CASSYVDRGVNEQFF	TGTGCCAGCAGTTACGTGGACAGGGGGGTCAATGAGCAGTTCTTC
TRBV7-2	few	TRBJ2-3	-	CASSLLSTNQGTDTQYF	TGTGCCAGCAGCTTACTTAGTACGAACCAAGGCACAGATACGCAGTATTTT
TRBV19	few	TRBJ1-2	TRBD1	CASSPRGQGTNYGYTF	TGTGCCAGTAGTCCCCGGGGACAGGGGACTAACTATGGCTACACCTTC
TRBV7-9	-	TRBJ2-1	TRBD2	CASRVGTSGVNEQFF	TGTGCCAGCAGGGTCGGGACTAGCGGGGTCAATGAGCAGTTCTTC
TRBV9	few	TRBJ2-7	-	CASSVAGNLDEQYF	TGTGCCAGCAGCGTAGCCGGGAATCTAGACGAGCAGTACTTC
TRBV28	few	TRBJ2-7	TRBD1	CASSLLTGGDSYEQYF	TGTGCCAGCAGTTTGTTAACAGGGGGCGACTCCTACGAGCAGTACTTC
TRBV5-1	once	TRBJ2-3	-	CASSFGLLGDTQYF	TGCGCCAGCAGCTTTGGACTCCTGGGGGATACGCAGTATTTT
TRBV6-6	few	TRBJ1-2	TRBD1	CASSYDPGQGDGYTF	TGTGCCAGCAGTTACGACCCGGGACAGGGGGATGGCTACACCTTC
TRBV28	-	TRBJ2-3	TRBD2	CASSSLAASTDTQYF	TGTGCCAGCTCGTCTCTAGCGGCTAGCACAGATACGCAGTATTTT
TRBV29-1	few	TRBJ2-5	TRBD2	CSVIRGGRYQYF	TGCAGCGTTATCCGGGGGGGCCGGTATCAGTACTTC
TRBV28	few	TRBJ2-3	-	CASRQIISTDTQYF	TGTGCCAGCAGGCAGATCATAAGCACAGATACGCAGTATTTT
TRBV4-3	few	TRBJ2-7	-	CASSHSGSYEQYF	TGCGCCAGCAGCCACAGCGGCTCCTACGAGCAGTACTTC
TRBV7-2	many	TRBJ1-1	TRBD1	CASSTKGAQGLNTEAFF	TGTGCCAGCAGCACCAAGGGGGCACAGGGTCTGAACACTGAAGCTTTCTTT
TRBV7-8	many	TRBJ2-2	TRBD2	CASSPLSGGNTGELFF	TGTGCCAGCAGCCCCCTGAGCGGGGGGAACACCGGGGAGCTGTTTTTT
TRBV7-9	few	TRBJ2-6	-	CAVGASGANVLTF	TGTGCGGTGGGGGCCTCCGGGGCCAACGTCCTGACTTTC
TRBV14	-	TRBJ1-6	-	CASSSVFGSPLHF	TGTGCCAGCAGCTCCGTGTTCGGTTCACCCCTCCACTTT
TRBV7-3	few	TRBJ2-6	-	CASSPSSGANVLTF	TGTGCCAGCAGCCCCAGTTCTGGGGCCAACGTCCTGACTTTC
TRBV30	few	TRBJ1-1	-	CAWSVSYNGDTEAFF	TGTGCCTGGAGTGTGAGTTACAACGGAGACACTGAAGCTTTCTTT
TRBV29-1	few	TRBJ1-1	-	CSTKRGATEAFF	TGCAGCACAAAACGGGGGGCCACTGAAGCTTTCTTT
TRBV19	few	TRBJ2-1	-	CASSLNRFGNEQFF	TGTGCCAGTAGTTTGAACAGGTTCGGCAATGAGCAGTTCTTC
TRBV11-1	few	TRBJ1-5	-	CASSLERDQPQHF	TGTGCCAGCAGCTTAGAGAGGGATCAGCCCCAGCATTTT
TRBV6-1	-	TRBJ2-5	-	CASSEGQTSLTQYF	TGTGCCAGCAGTGAAGGACAGACTTCATTAACCCAGTACTTC
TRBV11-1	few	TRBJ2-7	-	CASTSTVVSYEQYF	TGTGCCAGCACCTCGACAGTAGTCTCCTACGAGCAGTACTTC